These 20 T cell receptor beta chains were all obtained from the same sample, sequenced in a study of vaccination and CD4 T cells after COVID-19. These receptors' antigens are unknown. Indicated treatment: approximately 9-day PBMC culture with coronavirus spike peptide pools or control peptides (ViraFEST assay). Collection of the unexposed donor's CD4+ T cells took place before the COVID-19 pandemic (2011-2018). The Oncomine TCR Beta short-read assay sequenced DNA from cultured CD4+ T cells. TCRdb reprocessed the PCR reads with MiXCR, giving one entry per CDR3 protein. The sample lists 8,500 to 9,500 distinct CDR3 sequences; roughly a third were seen once. The sample taken for sequencing was CD4+ T cells from blood, cultured in vitro. The origin of the receptors is a human donor in good health.

This clonotype was seen once. The V and J genes are TRBV5-6 and TRBJ1-5, with a possible D match to TRBD1 (5 bases). The ends were cut back, 4 bases at V and 0 bases at J, with 11 bases in the middle. This CDR3 is built from 15 residues. CDR1 and CDR2 from the germline V gene are SGHDT and YYEEEE. In nucleotides, the CDR3 is TGTGCCAGCAGCCGGGACGGCTATAGCAATCAGCCCCAGCATTTT. Residues: CASSRDGYSNQPQHF.

The chain is built from TRBV5-1 and TRBJ2-3; 9 nucleotides align to TRBD1. The J segment lost 3 bases and the V segment lost 3 bases, leaving 11 bases of the junction unmatched. The germline V gene encodes CDR1 SGHRS and CDR2 YFSETQ. CDR3 length: 17 residues. Here the CDR3 reads CASSSTGGKGMTDTQYF. Written as DNA, the CDR3 is TGCGCCAGCAGCTCCACAGGGGGCAAGGGGATGACAGATACGCAGTATTTT.

The chain employs TRBV9 and TRBJ2-1, with D possibly being TRBD2 (6 bases). The V gene lost 1 base and the J gene lost 6 bases, with 14 bases spanning the gap. This CDR3 is 15 amino acids long. Germline lookup yields CDR1 SGDLS and CDR2 YYNGEE. Here the CDR3 reads CASSVTPGSGNEQFF. In DNA form, the CDR3 reads TGTGCCAGCAGCGTAACACCAGGTAGCGGCAATGAGCAGTTCTTC.

Note on this clonotype: Relative to the germline gene, one junction end is altered; a read error may explain this. The J gene is TRBJ2-3, the V gene TRBV7-9; D gene unclear. There are 14 residues in the CDR3. Germline V gene lookup returns CDR1 SEHNR and CDR2 FQNEAQ (reference sequence). The CDR3 DNA reads TGTGCCAGCAGTTTAGGGTCTAGCACAGATACGCAGTATTTT. This encodes CASSLGSSTDTQYF.

This sequence joins TRBV6-2 or TRBV6-3 and TRBJ2-5; 10 nucleotides agree with TRBD1. The CDR3 totals 15 residues. J lost 2 bases, V lost 6 bases, and 6 bases had no gene match. CDR1 MNHEY and CDR2 SVGEGT come from the germline V gene. CDR3 amino acids: CASRDRGRGQETQYF. DNA for the CDR3: TGTGCCAGCAGAGACAGGGGGCGAGGGCAAGAGACCCAGTACTTC.

The V and J genes are TRBV7-9 and TRBJ1-1; a weak D match, TRBD1 (5 bases). The ends were cut back, 6 bases at V and 2 bases at J, with 19 bases in the middle. Germline assignment: CDR1 SEHNR and CDR2 FQNEAQ (reference sequence). The CDR3 spans 16 residues. Written as DNA, the CDR3 is TGTGCCAGCAGGGTGAGTGGGGGTCCTTCCAACACTGAAGCTTTCTTT. Protein: CASRVSGGPSNTEAFF.

The chain has TRBV12-5 and TRBJ2-5; either TRBD1 or TRBD2 may supply D (7 bases each). Between the trimmed V and J ends, which lost 6 bases and 2 bases, there was a span of 13 bases. From germline, CDR1 is LGHNT and CDR2 FRNRAP. The CDR3 covers 14 residues. DNA of the CDR3: TGTGCTAGTGGCCCCAGGGGGGGGCAAGAGACCCAGTACTTC. Translating it yields CASGPRGGQETQYF.

The chain employs TRBV5-6 and TRBJ1-6; D is uncertain. V was pared by 4 bases and J by 5 bases, with 1 base between. CDR3 length: 11 residues. Germline V lookup: CDR1 SGHDT, CDR2 YYEEEE. In DNA, the CDR3 is TGTGCCAGCAGCCATAATTCACCCCTCCACTTT. Its protein is CASSHNSPLHF.

The gene calls are TRBV20-1 and TRBJ2-7; D ambiguous. This CDR3 has 13 amino acids. With 3 bases removed from V and 8 bases from J, the gap between germline ends came to 17 bases. Germline CDR1 is DFQATT and CDR2 is SNEGSKA (reference sequence). CDR3 in amino acids: CSARPAPNGQQYF. The CDR3 DNA reads as TGCAGTGCTAGGCCGGCCCCAAATGGGCAGCAGTACTTC.

This clonotype ranks as medium-sized (0.01 to 0.1%). The CDR3 region is CASSLVGGDYGYTF. CDR3 nucleotides: TGTGCCAGCAGCTTAGTAGGGGGCGATTATGGCTACACCTTC. The chain has TRBV7-2 and TRBJ1-2, with 7 bases fitting TRBD1. This CDR3 region has 14 residues. Germline V CDR1 and CDR2: SGHTA, FQGNSA. V lost 1 base to trimming and J lost 5 bases; unmatched junction nucleotides: 4. The whole variable domain, filled in from reference TRBV7-2 and TRBJ1-2, reads GAGVSQSPSNKVTEKGKDVELRCDPISGHTALYWYRQSLGQGLEFLIYFQGNSAPDKSGLPSDRFSAERTGGSVSTLTIQRTQQEDSAVYLCASSLVGGDYGYTFGSGTRLTVV.

This clonotype was observed a handful of times. The CDR3 bases are TGTGCCAGCAGTTCGGGTTACAATCAGCCCCAGCATTTT. Amino acids: CASSSGYNQPQHF. The chain carries TRBV6-5 and TRBJ1-5; D gene uncertain. The V gene's germline CDR1 is MNHEY and CDR2 SVGAGI. This CDR3 spans 13 amino acids. Trimming stripped 4 bases from V and 3 bases from J, with 7 bases between.

This clonotype was picked up a small number of times. The CDR3 spells CASSSGTSGANSRGYF. The DNA of the CDR3 is TGTGCCAGCAGTTCCGGGACTAGCGGGGCGAACTCACGAGGCTATTTT. The chain is built from TRBV27 and TRBJ2-3; TRBD2 matches at 13 bases. Trimming at V came to 4 bases and at J to 15 bases, leaving 16 bases not matched to a gene. The CDR3 sequence is 16 residues long. Germline V lookup: CDR1 MNHEY, CDR2 SMNVEV (reference sequence).

The chain links TRBV6-2 or TRBV6-3 to TRBJ2-7, with 7 bases that match TRBD1. V lost 6 bases and J lost 4; bases outside the gene matches: 6. CDR1 and CDR2 from the germline V gene are MNHEY and SVGEGT. The CDR3 consists of 13 residues. The CDR3, as DNA: TGTGCCAGCAGCCCTACAGGGGTGTACGAGCAGTACTTC. Protein sequence: CASSPTGVYEQYF.

The chain couples TRBV9 to TRBJ1-5; D gene ambiguous. V was pared by 0 bases and J by 0 bases, with 7 bases between. CDR1 and CDR2 (germline): SGDLS, YYNGEE. CDR3 length equals 15 residues. In DNA form, the CDR3 reads TGTGCCAGCAGCGTAGGGGAGCTTAGCAATCAGCCCCAGCATTTT. Translation: CASSVGELSNQPQHF. The complete variable domain, with remaining parts taken from reference TRBV9 and TRBJ1-5, reads DSGVTQTPKHLITATGQRVTLRCSPRSGDLSVYWYQQSLDQGLQFLIQYYNGEERAKGNILERFSAQQFPDLHSELNLSSLELGDSALYFCASSVGELSNQPQHFGDGTRLSIL.

This chain links TRBV6-1 with TRBJ2-1; the match to TRBD2 covers 7 bases. After removal of 7 bases from V and 3 bases from J, the junction contained 9 bases not matched to a gene. Germline V CDR1 and CDR2: MNHNS, SASEGT. The CDR3 consists of 15 residues. CDR3 region: CASNPASGFYNEQFF. The CDR3 DNA reads as TGTGCCAGCAACCCGGCTAGCGGTTTCTACAATGAGCAGTTCTTC.

The chain couples TRBV29-1 to TRBJ2-1, with 8 bases lining up with TRBD2. Germline assignment: CDR1 SQVTM and CDR2 ANQGSEA. The ends lost 0 bases at V and 0 bases at J; junction bases unmatched: 7. CDR3 length: 17 amino acids. The CDR3 coding sequence is TGCAGCGTTGAAGATTCGCGGGGGGCCCTCTCCTACAATGAGCAGTTCTTC. This encodes CSVEDSRGALSYNEQFF.

The genes are TRBV27 and TRBJ2-3, with D tentatively TRBD1 (5 bases). Germline CDR1 and CDR2: MNHEY and SMNVEV (reference sequence). The CDR3 is 15 residues long. Trimming pared 1 base from V and 10 bases from J, leaving 18 bases between. Here the CDR3 DNA reads TGTGCCAGCAGTTTATTCAGTCAGGTCCTAGGGGCGCAGTATTTT. Its translation is CASSLFSQVLGAQYF.

This chain links TRBV2 with TRBJ2-3; 7 bases are shared with TRBD1. Trimming took 11 bases from V and 3 from J; bases not matched to a gene: 8. CDR3 length: 13 residues. Germline assignment: CDR1 SNHLY and CDR2 FYNNEI. Here the CDR3 DNA reads TGTGCCCTTTCGACAGGGACAACAGATACGCAGTATTTT. As protein: CALSTGTTDTQYF.

This clonotype was found a few times. The J gene is TRBJ1-2, the V gene TRBV19; D gene ambiguous. This CDR3 spans 13 amino acids. Trimming removed 0 bases from V and 8 bases from J, with 10 bases in between. Looked up from germline, CDR1 is LNHDA and CDR2 is SQIVND (reference sequence). Here the CDR3 reads CASSIDPVRGYTF. The CDR3 DNA reads as TGTGCCAGTAGTATAGATCCCGTGAGGGGCTACACCTTC.

The V and J genes are TRBV12-3 or TRBV12-4 and TRBJ1-1; perhaps TRBD1 as D (5 bases). V was shortened by 4 bases and J by 5 bases, with 17 bases between the two germline ends. The CDR3 covers 15 residues. CDR3: CASSWPGTAGTEAFF. The CDR3 DNA reads as TGTGCCAGCAGTTGGCCAGGGACGGCGGGGACTGAAGCTTTCTTT.